This T cell receptor beta chain was sequenced during a study of T cell responses to AZD1222 COVID-19 vaccine. Broader study findings: White British people made up most donors, females outnumbered males, and clonal diversity was possibly underestimated. No day 14 peak samples; only post-peak repertoires were characterized. Recipients of AZD1222 seropositive at baseline numbered only 5 to 7. Epitopes outside B.1.351 and B.1.1.7 mutated regions reportedly drew nearly half of spike TCRs.

Concerning this clone itself: Antigen: not known.

Trimming pared 4 bases from V and 4 bases from J, leaving 7 bases between. Per the germline V gene, CDR1 is SNHLY and CDR2 is FYNNEI. The CDR3 covers 12 residues. Assay: immunoSEQ multiplex PCR; the TCRdb copy retains only in-frame clones and omits some. The sample yields 150,000 to 180,000 clones, 90% seen once. The input for sequencing was peripheral blood, taken on day 0 of AZD1222 vaccination. The chain combines TRBV2 with TRBJ2-5; the D gene is possibly TRBD1 (5 bases). This clonotype was sampled from an adult in good health. CDR3: CASSGQRETQYF. DNA of the CDR3: TGTGCCAGCAGTGGACAGAGAGAGACCCAGTACTTC.